This paragraph covers one TCR beta chain sequence. Its antigen is undetermined. The data originate from a study of T-cell memory formation after mild COVID-19. Study results and limitations: Contracting CD8+ clones were enriched in EMRA, CD4+ mainly in CM and EM.

The germline V gene encodes CDR1 SGHDT and CDR2 YYEEEE. V lost 6 bases to trimming and J lost 3 bases; unmatched junction nucleotides: 8. CDR3 length equals 14 residues. UMIs and sample barcodes were carried by the TCR alpha and TCR beta cDNA libraries that 5'RACE produced using constant-segment primers. TCRdb re-called the 5' RACE reads with MiXCR, one entry per CDR3 protein. Altogether 150,000 to 200,000 distinct CDR3 sequences are present, around 15% being singletons, with the ten largest covering around 14%. The source material was PBMCs or a T cell subset sorted from them (not recorded which). The receptor was isolated from an adult woman who had mild COVID-19 (a few samples of this study predate the infection). Cell type and time point are not known. The gene calls are TRBV5-6 and TRBJ2-7, with 8 bases matching TRBD1. The CDR3 nucleotides are TGTGCCAGCACCCAGACAGGGGCAATCTACGAGCAGTACTTC. This codes for CASTQTGAIYEQYF.